The sequence of this T cell receptor (beta chain) was determined in a study of shared clonotypes between healthy human individuals. Terminally differentiated effector memory CD45RA+ cells were left out of the naive CD8 fraction, which was CD45RO-negative and positively selected for CCR7. The CDR3 runs to 16 residues. The V end was cut by 2 bases, the J end by 2 bases, with 14 bases between. The germline V gene encodes CDR1 MGHRA and CDR2 YSYEKL. Sequencing was performed with immunoSEQ multiplex PCR; in TCRdb, only in-frame clones are kept and a portion is missing. The data show about 580,000 clones, 95% to 98% seen once.

The receptor was isolated from a man aged 25 to 45 in good health. What was sequenced was naive CD8+ T cells sorted from blood. The genes are TRBV4-1 and TRBJ2-3; the D is unclear. CDR3 nucleotide sequence: TGCGCCAGCAGCCAATTGTCTGGCGAGCTCACAGATACGCAGTATTTT. Its protein is CASSQLSGELTDTQYF.